This TCR beta chain came from a study of T-cell reconstitution after alpha-beta-depleted transplantation in children. V trimming: 5 bases; J trimming: 4 bases; junction bases outside the gene matches: 7. The CDR3 loop spans 14 amino acids. The germline gives CDR1 DFQATT, CDR2 SNEGSKA (reference sequence). Study-wide results and limits: Expanded graft clones, several hundred of them, were reportedly the source of alpha-beta T cells about two months after transplant. Newly generated T cells supplied most T-cell counts and diversity one year post-transplant. Some patients' high day-60 TCRbeta diversity was attributed to recipient cells surviving conditioning.

Preparation of the TCRbeta library used unique molecular identifiers. TCRdb redid the calling of the PCR reads with MiXCR, one entry per CDR3 protein. The sample lists 700,000 or so distinct CDR3 sequences; over 10% were seen once. Many counts were recorded for this clonotype. As yet, its antigen is unknown. The source of this sequence is a girl aged 2 to 10 with congenital amegakaryocytic thrombocytopenia, due to receive a stem cell transplant. The input for sequencing was PBMCs, taken before TCRalphabeta/CD19-depleted stem cell transplant. V gene TRBV20-1 combines with J gene TRBJ2-7, with 11 positions matching TRBD2. The CDR3 DNA sequence: TGCAGTGCTCGACCGGGACTAGCGGTTTACGAGCAGTACTTC. Its protein is CSARPGLAVYEQYF.